The rows below give T cell receptor beta chains drawn from one sample of a study of cytomegalovirus exposure and HLA in healthy donors. Assay used: immunoSEQ multiplex PCR; TCRdb lists only in-frame clones, some missing. The top ten clones hold 6.2% of a sample with tens of thousands of clones, 53% of them seen once. Sequencing was done on a sample of PBMCs. The receptors were gathered from a woman in her forties in good health and CMV-seropositive. Both conserved end residues are part of each CDR3. The D gene is left open where the match is weak. Clone size is not always given. Where it is, it says once, few, many or a class for expanded clones.

>TRBD2|-|TRBV10-3|TRBJ2-3
CAMGTSGADTQYF
TGTGCCATGGGGACTAGCGGGGCGGATACGCAGTATTTT
>-|-|TRBV5-6|TRBJ2-3
CASSLLAFHSTDTQYF
TGTGCCAGCAGCTTGTTAGCGTTCCATAGCACAGATACGCAGTATTTT
>-|-|TRBV10-3|TRBJ1-1
CAISNLQGNTEAFF
TGTGCCATCAGTAACTTACAGGGAAACACTGAAGCTTTCTTT
>TRBD1|-|TRBV7-2|TRBJ1-6
CASSLAGQGSSPLHF
TGTGCCAGCAGCTTAGCGGGACAGGGGAGTTCACCCCTCCACTTT
>-|-|TRBV18|TRBJ1-6
CATHGQLNSPLHF
TGTGCCACCCACGGACAGCTCAATTCACCCCTCCACTTT
>TRBD2|-|TRBV5-1|TRBJ2-7
CASSLDLAGGTYEQYF
TGCGCCAGCAGCTTGGACCTAGCGGGGGGGACCTACGAGCAGTACTTC
>-|-|TRBV6-6|TRBJ2-7
CASSSHSYEQYF
TGTGCCAGCAGTAGTCACAGCTACGAGCAGTACTTC
>-|-|TRBV29-1|TRBJ1-5
CSAAFGGGNQPQHF
TGCAGCGCCGCCTTCGGTGGTGGCAATCAGCCCCAGCATTTT
>-|-|TRBV5-1|TRBJ1-1
CASSLDPGGGTEAFF
TGCGCCAGCAGCTTGGATCCGGGGGGCGGAACTGAAGCTTTCTTT
>-|-|TRBV18|TRBJ1-2
CASSPGLKSYGYTF
TGTGCCAGCTCCCCCGGACTGAAATCATATGGCTACACCTTC
>-|-|TRBV27|TRBJ2-1
CASSDRLYNEQFF
TGTGCCAGCAGCGACAGACTGTACAATGAGCAGTTCTTC
>-|-|TRBV30|TRBJ2-5
CAWSVGNAGETQYF
TGTGCCTGGAGTGTTGGGAATGCGGGGGAGACCCAGTACTTC
>TRBD2|-|TRBV2|TRBJ2-7
CASSGWGRAPRDEQYF
TGTGCCAGCAGTGGTTGGGGGAGGGCGCCCAGGGACGAGCAGTACTTC
>-|medium-sized|TRBV5-6|TRBJ2-2
CASSLTQGSGTGELFF
TGTGCCAGCAGCTTAACCCAGGGATCCGGGACCGGGGAGCTGTTTTTT
>TRBD2|-|TRBV6-4|TRBJ2-5
CASSDSIAGGLQETQYF
TGTGCCAGCAGTGACTCTATCGCGGGGGGGCTCCAAGAGACCCAGTACTTC
>-|-|TRBV5-1|TRBJ2-3
CASSEGSTDTQYF
TGCGCCAGCAGCGAGGGAAGCACAGATACGCAGTATTTT
>-|once|TRBV6-6|TRBJ2-7
CASSPGTPLSYEQYF
TGTGCCAGCAGCCCTGGGACACCACTTTCCTACGAGCAGTACTTC
>TRBD1|-|TRBV27|TRBJ1-2
CASSLRDRDYGYTF
TGTGCCAGCAGTCTCCGGGACAGGGACTATGGCTACACCTTC
>-|-|TRBV29-1|TRBJ2-1
CSVDFSRSYNEQFF
TGCAGCGTTGATTTTTCGAGATCCTACAATGAGCAGTTCTTC
>TRBD1|-|TRBV30|TRBJ1-5
CACGQGWEQPQHF
TGTGCCTGCGGACAGGGATGGGAGCAGCCCCAGCATTTT
>-|few|TRBV7-2|TRBJ1-5
CASSLVGGGQPQHF
TGTGCCAGCAGCTTAGTTGGGGGCGGGCAGCCCCAGCATTTT
>TRBD2|-|TRBV11-2|TRBJ2-5
CASSLTAGFAETQYF
TGTGCCAGCAGCTTAACAGCGGGGTTCGCGGAGACCCAGTACTTC
>-|-|TRBV9|TRBJ2-5
CASSVGGETQYF
TGTGCCAGCAGCGTAGGCGGAGAGACCCAGTACTTC
>-|few|TRBV7-2|TRBJ1-1
CASSFSGNTEAFF
TGTGCCAGCAGCTTTTCAGGGAACACTGAAGCTTTCTTT
>TRBD2|-|TRBV5-1|TRBJ2-7
CASSQEPGLAVEQYF
TGCGCCAGCAGCCAAGAACCGGGACTAGCGGTCGAGCAGTACTTC
>-|few|TRBV18|TRBJ1-1
CASSPNSREGKAFF
TGTGCCAGCTCCCCAAACTCTCGGGAGGGTAAAGCTTTCTTT
>TRBD1|once|TRBV29-1|TRBJ2-5
CSVGQGTETQYF
TGCAGCGTTGGACAGGGAACGGAGACCCAGTACTTC
>TRBD2|-|TRBV6-4|TRBJ2-3
CASSERAGETDTQYF
TGTGCCAGCAGTGAAAGAGCGGGGGAAACAGATACGCAGTATTTT
>TRBD2|-|TRBV7-9|TRBJ2-1
CASSHSGGDNEQFF
TGTGCCAGCAGCCATAGCGGGGGGGACAATGAGCAGTTCTTC
>TRBD2|-|TRBV2|TRBJ2-1
CASSLAGQFF
TGTGCCAGCTCTCTAGCGGGGCAGTTCTTC
>-|few|TRBV19|TRBJ1-6
CASKTGSGNSPLHF
TGTGCCAGTAAAACAGGGTCAGGGAATTCACCCCTCCACTTT
>-|-|TRBV21-1|TRBJ2-7
CASSRQRGGLYEQYF
TGTGCCAGCAGCCGTCAGCGGGGGGGCCTCTACGAGCAGTACTTC
>-|-|TRBV6-5|TRBJ2-7
CASSSPGSSYEQYF
TGTGCCAGCAGTTCTCCAGGAAGCTCCTACGAGCAGTACTTC
>TRBD1|-|TRBV5-8|TRBJ1-2
CASTFDRDGYTF
TGTGCCAGCACCTTCGACAGGGATGGCTACACCTTC
>TRBD1|-|TRBV6-4|TRBJ1-5
CASSELPDRENQPQHF
TGTGCCAGCAGTGAGCTACCTGACAGGGAGAATCAGCCCCAGCATTTT
>TRBD1|-|TRBV28|TRBJ2-2
CASSFPRTGRKTGELFF
TGTGCCAGCAGTTTTCCTCGGACAGGGAGGAAAACCGGGGAGCTGTTTTTT
>-|-|TRBV4-3|TRBJ1-4
CASSRQVNEKLFF
TGCGCCAGCAGCCGACAGGTGAATGAAAAACTGTTTTTT
>-|-|TRBV4-2|TRBJ2-3
CASSRPQGAADTQYF
TGTGCCAGCAGCCGGCCTCAAGGGGCTGCAGATACGCAGTATTTT
>-|-|TRBV7-3|TRBJ2-3
CASSFTSGVDTQYF
TGTGCCAGCAGCTTTACTTCAGGGGTAGATACGCAGTATTTT
>TRBD2|once|TRBV29-1|TRBJ2-5
CSVEDRFQRGGGKTQYF
TGCAGCGTTGAAGATCGCTTCCAGCGGGGGGGCGGTAAGACCCAGTACTTC
>TRBD1|-|TRBV30|TRBJ2-7
CAWSSQGAKQYF
TGTGCCTGGAGTAGCCAGGGGGCTAAGCAGTACTTC
>-|few|TRBV21-1|TRBJ2-5
CASSEPYRGQETQYF
TGTGCCAGCAGCGAACCCTATAGGGGACAAGAGACCCAGTACTTC
>TRBD2|medium-sized|TRBV5-1|TRBJ2-1
CASSSAGTSERVEQFF
TGCGCCAGCAGCTCAGCCGGGACTAGCGAGCGGGTTGAGCAGTTCTTC
>-|-|TRBV2|TRBJ1-6
CASSETRLNSPLHF
TGTGCCAGCAGTGAGACACGGCTTAATTCACCCCTCCACTTT
>-|few|TRBV29-1|TRBJ2-7
CSVDPAGLNEQYF
TGCAGCGTTGACCCAGCAGGGTTGAACGAGCAGTACTTC
>TRBD2|-|TRBV2|TRBJ2-5
CASSEDGGGAETQYF
TGTGCCAGCAGTGAGGATGGCGGGGGGGCGGAGACCCAGTACTTC
>-|-|TRBV10-2|TRBJ2-3
CASRTGGENTQYF
TGCGCCAGTCGGACGGGGGGCGAGAATACGCAGTATTTT
>TRBD2|-|TRBV28|TRBJ2-5
CASSPGTSGGQETQYF
TGTGCCAGCAGTCCCGGGACTAGCGGGGGTCAAGAGACCCAGTACTTC
>-|-|TRBV9|TRBJ2-3
CASSERTPTDTQYF
TGTGCCAGCAGCGAGCGGACCCCCACAGATACGCAGTATTTT
>-|few|TRBV2|TRBJ1-2
CASNSQLNYGYTF
TGTGCCAGCAATAGTCAACTAAACTATGGCTACACCTTC
>TRBD1|few|TRBV5-1|TRBJ1-3
CASSIGQGEDTIYF
TGCGCCAGCAGCATCGGACAGGGCGAAGACACCATATATTTT
>TRBD1|-|TRBV7-6|TRBJ1-3
CASSSRTGSGNTIYF
TGTGCCAGCAGCTCCCGGACAGGGTCTGGAAACACCATATATTTT
>-|few|TRBV19|TRBJ2-3
CASTPSGLSTDTQYF
TGTGCCAGTACCCCGAGCGGTTTAAGCACAGATACGCAGTATTTT
>-|once|TRBV6-6|TRBJ1-1
CASSPQVSTEAFF
TGTGCCAGCAGTCCTCAGGTATCCACTGAAGCTTTCTTT
>TRBD1|-|TRBV5-4|TRBJ1-1
CASSLVAGGLMNTEAFF
TGTGCCAGCAGCTTGGTGGCAGGGGGCCTAATGAACACTGAAGCTTTCTTT
>-|-|TRBV18|TRBJ1-4
CASSPGLRAGEKLFF
TGTGCCAGCTCACCTGGACTGAGGGCTGGTGAAAAACTGTTTTTT
>-|-|TRBV28|TRBJ2-3
CASSLTRGGVTDTQYF
TGTGCCAGCAGTTTAACAAGGGGAGGAGTCACAGATACGCAGTATTTT
>-|-|TRBV11-2|TRBJ1-3
CASSLSRGSILF
TGTGCCAGCAGCTTATCTAGGGGATCAATCCTGTTT